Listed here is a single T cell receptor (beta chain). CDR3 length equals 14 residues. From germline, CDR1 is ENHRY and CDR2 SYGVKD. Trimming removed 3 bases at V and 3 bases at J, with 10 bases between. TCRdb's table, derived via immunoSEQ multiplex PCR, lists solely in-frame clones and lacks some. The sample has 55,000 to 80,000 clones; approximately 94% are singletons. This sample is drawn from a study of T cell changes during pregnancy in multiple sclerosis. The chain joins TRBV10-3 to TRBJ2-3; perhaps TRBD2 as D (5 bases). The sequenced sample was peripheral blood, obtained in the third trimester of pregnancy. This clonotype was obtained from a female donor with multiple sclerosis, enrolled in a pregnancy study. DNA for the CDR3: TGTGCCATCAGTGATGAGGGAAATACAGATACGCAGTATTTT. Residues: CAISDEGNTDTQYF.